This T cell receptor (beta chain) was sequenced for a study of cytomegalovirus exposure and HLA in healthy donors. The PCR had 60 Vbeta and 13 Jbeta primers. Methods used by the authors: About 83 million unique TCR beta chains, roughly 10 million shared, were counted in a later analysis. Only in-frame clones appear in the TCRdb table, and some are missing; sequencing was by immunoSEQ multiplex PCR. The V and J calls and clone size were taken over from that table, and D and trimming were inferred from the DNA. This repertoire shows about 130,000 clones, approximately 80% found once; its top ten account for over 1.2%. Between the trimmed V and J ends, which lost 5 bases and 7 bases, there was a span of 14 bases. The length of the CDR3 is 13 residues. Germline V gene lookup returns CDR1 SEHNR and CDR2 FQNEAQ (reference sequence). This clone was picked up one time.

The sample taken for sequencing was PBMCs. The origin of this receptor is a female donor in good health and CMV-seronegative. V and J are TRBV7-9 and TRBJ1-1; D gene ambiguous. In DNA, the CDR3 is TGTGCCAGCAGCCCAAAGACAAGTATTGAAGCTTTCTTT. Protein: CASSPKTSIEAFF.